The 8 T cell receptor beta chains presented below share a single source sample, sequenced in a study of T cells expressing NK-cell markers. TCRdb reworked the 5' RACE reads into one entry per CDR3 protein, no DNA. The table counts 550,000 to 600,000 distinct CDR3 sequences; 3% to 4.5% lies in the top ten. Sequenced: blood T cells: a sorted CD56 or NKG2C T cell subset, CD4+ or CD8+ T cells, or bulk PBMC T cells (not recorded which). The receptors stem from a man aged 18 to 35 in good health.

This chain joins TRBV6-1 and TRBJ2-5; TCRdb's D gene call, TRBD1, goes unchecked for lack of DNA. The CDR3 runs 16 residues. Per the germline V gene, CDR1 is MNHNS and CDR2 is SASEGT. The CDR3 here is CASGGGIRDRQETQYF.

The J gene is TRBJ1-1, the V gene TRBV2. Per germline, CDR1 SNHLY and CDR2 FYNNEI. The CDR3 sequence is 16 residues long. The CDR3: CASSESRLGLNTEAFF.

The V and J genes are TRBV29-1 and TRBJ2-7; TCRdb's D gene call, TRBD1, goes unchecked for lack of DNA. Germline CDR1 is SQVTM and CDR2 is ANQGSEA. The CDR3 extends over 13 amino acids. The CDR3 is CSVDRGNPYEQYF.

The rearrangement joins TRBV12-3 or TRBV12-4 to TRBJ1-1; lacking DNA, the TRBD1 call made by TCRdb goes unchecked. The CDR3 runs 14 residues. CDR3 in amino acids: CASSAQVLYTEAFF.

The chain joins TRBV6-5 to TRBJ2-7; TCRdb's D call of TRBD1 is untestable without DNA. The germline V gene has CDR1 MNHEY and CDR2 SVGAGI. The CDR3 has 13 amino acids. CDR3 protein: CATSTTGLVEQYF.

The V gene is TRBV6-1, the J gene TRBJ2-6. The CDR3 is 15 residues long. The germline V gene has CDR1 MNHNS and CDR2 SASEGT. The CDR3 sequence: CASSEITTGANVLTF.

CDR3 region: CASSKPGTRMLHEQFF. This chain links TRBV12-3 or TRBV12-4 with TRBJ2-1; there is no DNA to check the TCRdb D call of TRBD2. CDR3 length equals 16 residues.

The chain links TRBV9 to TRBJ2-1; TCRdb's assignment of TRBD2 cannot be checked, as there is no DNA. In germline, CDR1 is SGDLS, CDR2 YYNGEE. This CDR3 contains 16 residues. The CDR3 protein is CASSSPGLAGVNEQFF. The full variable domain, in which reference TRBV9 and TRBJ2-1 provide the parts outside the CDR3, is DSGVTQTPKHLITATGQRVTLRCSPRSGDLSVYWYQQSLDQGLQFLIQYYNGEERAKGNILERFSAQQFPDLHSELNLSSLELGDSALYFCASSSPGLAGVNEQFFGPGTRLTVL.